This T cell receptor beta chain was retrieved from a study of T-cell memory formation after mild COVID-19. TCRdb re-analysed the 5' RACE reads in MiXCR, keeping a single row per CDR3 protein. Of more than 400,000 distinct CDR3 sequences listed, roughly 18% are singletons. The table lists this clonotype with many counts. Its antigen is undetermined. The germline gives CDR1 LGHDT, CDR2 YNNKEL (reference sequence). The CDR3 covers 13 residues. V was clipped by 5 bases and J by 4 bases; unmatched bases: 5. Findings of the study overall: CD4/CD8 balance held among clones contracting day 15 to 85, and later expanders leaned CD4+. Some clones that responded turned up in pre-infection memory, which suggests that cross-reactive memory joined in.

The rearrangement uses TRBV3-1 and TRBJ2-7; 7 bases map to TRBD1. This clonotype originated in an adult woman who had mild COVID-19 (a few samples of this study predate the infection). Cell type and time point are not known. The sequenced sample was PBMCs or a T cell subset sorted from them (not recorded which). CDR3 in amino acids: CASSWGQRYEQYF. The CDR3 DNA follows: TGTGCCAGCAGCTGGGGACAGAGGTACGAGCAGTACTTC.